This entry lists 12 T cell receptor beta chains sequenced from one sample in a study of blood T cell repertoires in COVID-19. Assay used: immunoSEQ multiplex PCR; TCRdb lists only in-frame clones, some missing. The profile shows about 250,000 clones, about nine tenths of them singletons. The sample comprised PBMCs or T cells enriched from blood (not recorded which). Receptor source: a man in his forties or fifties who had recovered from COVID-19.

The rearrangement uses TRBV9 and TRBJ1-2, with a tentative D call TRBD1 (5 bases). The CDR3 has 12 residues. The germline V gene has CDR1 SGDLS and CDR2 YYNGEE. V was pared by 3 bases and J by 7 bases, with 10 bases between. The CDR3 loop is CASSARGAGYTF. The CDR3 DNA follows: TGTGCCAGCAGCGCCCGCGGGGCTGGCTACACCTTC. Full variable domain (rest looked up from reference TRBV9 and TRBJ1-2): DSGVTQTPKHLITATGQRVTLRCSPRSGDLSVYWYQQSLDQGLQFLIQYYNGEERAKGNILERFSAQQFPDLHSELNLSSLELGDSALYFCASSARGAGYTFGSGTRLTVV.

The chain couples TRBV2 to TRBJ1-6; D call uncertain. CDR3 length equals 16 residues. CDR1 is SNHLY, CDR2 FYNNEI, per germline. Trimming cost V 9 bases and J 0 bases, with 15 bases left between them. The CDR3 DNA sequence: TGTGCCAGGGGCTTCGGAGGGTTCTCCTATAATTCACCCCTCCACTTT. Residues: CARGFGGFSYNSPLHF.

The rearrangement uses TRBV5-1 and TRBJ1-5, with a tentative D call TRBD1 (5 bases). From germline, CDR1 is SGHRS and CDR2 YFSETQ. This CDR3 region has 15 residues. The germline V and J ends were trimmed by 0 bases and 6 bases, with 13 bases remaining between them. CDR3 sequence (DNA): TGCGCCAGCAGCTTGGATGGGACGGAGGGTCAGCCCCAGCATTTT. Its protein is CASSLDGTEGQPQHF.

The chain couples TRBV27 to TRBJ1-2; a possible D gene is TRBD1 (6 bases). V was shortened by 10 bases and J by 0 bases, with 15 bases between the two germline ends. Germline V CDR1 and CDR2: MNHEY, SMNVEV (reference sequence). The CDR3 spans 14 residues. CDR3 amino acids: CATPAQGPNYGYTF. The CDR3 DNA is TGTGCCACCCCAGCACAGGGCCCTAACTATGGCTACACCTTC.

The J gene is TRBJ1-2, the V gene TRBV10-2; 7 bases agree with TRBD1. Germline assignment: CDR1 WSHSY and CDR2 SAAADI. J was trimmed by 4 bases and V by 7 bases; bases with no gene match: 9. The CDR3 length is 14 residues. This CDR3 reads CASMPQGQIYGYTF. The CDR3 DNA reads TGCGCCAGCATGCCCCAGGGACAGATCTATGGCTACACCTTC.

In regard to this clone: Other DNA sequences from this sample encode an identical CDR3 as well. The gene calls are TRBV27 and TRBJ1-2; D might be TRBD1 (5 bases). CDR3 size: 14 residues. V was shortened by 4 bases and J by 0 bases, with 9 bases between the two germline ends. CDR1 and CDR2 (germline): MNHEY, SMNVEV (reference sequence). CDR3 sequence (DNA): TGTGCCAGCAGTTCCAGGGAAGCTAACTATGGCTACACCTTC. It codes for CASSSREANYGYTF.

As for this clone: Other DNA sequences in this specimen translate into the identical CDR3. The V and J genes are TRBV5-1 and TRBJ2-7; D is perhaps TRBD1 (6 bases). Trimming removed 1 base from V and 4 bases from J, with 9 bases in between. Per germline, CDR1 SGHRS and CDR2 YFSETQ. The CDR3 sequence is 13 residues long. CDR3 in amino acids: CASSLRQGYEQYF. As DNA, the CDR3 is TGCGCCAGCAGCTTGAGGCAGGGGTACGAGCAGTACTTC.

The chain has TRBV4-2 and TRBJ2-7; possibly TRBD2 for D (6 bases). Per the germline V gene, CDR1 is LGHNA and CDR2 is YNFKEQ. Deletions cut 3 bases from V and 5 bases from J, with 14 bases between. This CDR3 region has 14 residues. The CDR3 DNA reads as TGTGCCAGCAGCCATACAGACGGGAGTGACGAGCAGTACTTC. Its translation: CASSHTDGSDEQYF.

The chain has TRBV5-1 and TRBJ2-1, with TRBD2 matching over 11 bases. Looked up from germline, CDR1 is SGHRS and CDR2 is YFSETQ. J lost 4 bases, V lost 4 bases, and 4 bases had no gene match. CDR3 length: 15 residues. The CDR3 reads CASSSTSGGYNEQFF. CDR3 nucleotide sequence: TGCGCCAGCAGCAGTACTAGCGGGGGTTACAATGAGCAGTTCTTC.

The chain is built from TRBV2 and TRBJ1-1; TRBD1 matches at 7 bases. V gave up 3 bases and J gave up 6 bases; unmatched junction bases: 10. The CDR3 has 15 amino acids. CDR1 and CDR2 (germline): SNHLY, FYNNEI. CDR3 DNA: TGTGCCAGCAGTGACCTGACAGGGAGTATACCTGAAGCTTTCTTT. Its protein is CASSDLTGSIPEAFF.

This chain links TRBV12-5 with TRBJ1-1; D is undetermined. With 0 bases removed from V and 6 bases from J, the gap between germline ends came to 11 bases. The CDR3 is made up of 14 amino acids. Germline loops: CDR1 LGHNT, CDR2 FRNRAP. In nucleotides, the CDR3 is TGTGCTAGTGGTTTGGTACTAGCACACCCTGAAGCTTTCTTT. Protein sequence: CASGLVLAHPEAFF.

The rearrangement links TRBV5-1 to TRBJ2-3, with TRBD2 identical over 8 bases. CDR3 length equals 15 residues. Trimming at V came to 0 bases and at J to 3 bases, leaving 3 bases not matched to a gene. CDR1 SGHRS and CDR2 YFSETQ come from the germline V gene. This CDR3 is CASSLAAGGTDTQYF. For the CDR3, the DNA is TGCGCCAGCAGCTTGGCGGCGGGGGGAACAGATACGCAGTATTTT.